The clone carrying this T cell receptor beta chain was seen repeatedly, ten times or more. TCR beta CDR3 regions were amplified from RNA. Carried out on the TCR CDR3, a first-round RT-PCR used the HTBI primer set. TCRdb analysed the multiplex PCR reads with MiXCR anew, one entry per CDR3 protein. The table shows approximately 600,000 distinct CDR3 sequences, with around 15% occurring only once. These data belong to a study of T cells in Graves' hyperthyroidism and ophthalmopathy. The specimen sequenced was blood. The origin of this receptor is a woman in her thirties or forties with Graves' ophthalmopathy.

This CDR3 is CASSLPLAGGHEQYF. The DNA of the CDR3 is TGTGCCAGCAGCTTACCGCTAGCGGGAGGGCACGAGCAGTACTTC. V and J are TRBV7-8 and TRBJ2-7; 12 positions match TRBD2. CDR1 and CDR2 from the germline V gene are SGHVS and FQNEAQ. V shed 2 bases, J shed 5 bases, and the junction held 4 bases outside the gene matches. CDR3 length equals 15 residues.